The 8 T cell receptor beta chains presented below share a single source sample, sequenced in a study of breast tumors, draining lymph nodes, adjacent tissues. MiXCR was run by TCRdb on the multiplex PCR reads, yielding one entry per CDR3 protein. The table lists 150,000 to 250,000 distinct CDR3 sequences, over 25% of them singletons. Breast cancer patients provided tissue from their axillary draining lymph nodes. Sequenced: axillary lymph node tissue. The origin of the receptors is a female donor with breast cancer. Some clones in this sample may be carry-over from other donors' samples.

This clonotype was observed at least ten times. A much bigger clone sits one base away, suggesting this may be a read error. The chain has TRBV5-6 and TRBJ2-1, with TRBD2 matching over 7 bases. Germline-derived CDR1 and CDR2 are SGHDT and YYEEEE. The CDR3 is made up of 12 amino acids. With 3 bases clipped from V and 13 bases from J, the junction kept 7 bases outside the gene matches. DNA of the CDR3: TGTGCCAGCAGCTACCTAGCGGCAGTTCAGTTCTTC. Its protein is CASSYLAAVQFF.

This clonotype was seen ten or more times. The V call is TRBV10-3, the J call TRBJ2-6, with D perhaps TRBD2 (7 bases). V shed 8 bases and J shed 3 bases, with 11 bases lying between them. Germline CDR1 is ENHRY and CDR2 is SYGVKD. The CDR3 is 14 residues long. CDR3: CAIRGAGGANVLTF. The CDR3 nucleotides are TGTGCCATCCGGGGGGCTGGTGGGGCCAACGTCCTGACTTTC.

At least ten counts were recorded for this clonotype. This rearrangement joins TRBV10-2 to TRBJ2-3; D is uncertain. Per germline, CDR1 WSHSY and CDR2 SAAADI. This CDR3 has 14 amino acids. Trimming pared 6 bases from V and 3 bases from J, leaving 13 bases between. CDR3 loop: CASRASYGTDTQYF. Written as DNA, the CDR3 is TGCGCCAGCAGGGCGTCCTACGGTACAGATACGCAGTATTTT.

This clonotype occurred a few times. The CDR3 sequence: CASSLRGGSIGATKETQYF. The CDR3 region has the DNA TGTGCCAGCAGCTTACGTGGCGGATCGATCGGAGCCACGAAAGAGACCCAGTACTTC. This sequence joins TRBV11-2 and TRBJ2-5; D is uncertain. V lost 2 bases and J 3 bases, leaving 25 bases between the germline ends. This CDR3 has 19 residues. Germline CDR1 SGHAT, CDR2 FQNNGV.

The V and J genes are TRBV11-2 and TRBJ2-1, with D perhaps matching TRBD2 (5 bases). V lost 2 bases, J lost 2 bases, and 10 bases lay in between. This CDR3 has 15 amino acids. Germline V lookup: CDR1 SGHAT, CDR2 FQNNGV. CDR3 amino acids: CASSLSTGTYNEQFF. CDR3 coding DNA: TGTGCCAGCAGCTTAAGCACCGGGACCTACAATGAGCAGTTCTTC.

This clonotype was seen at least ten times. This chain joins TRBV15 and TRBJ2-1; no reliable D call. CDR3 length: 13 residues. V was clipped by 0 bases and J by 8 bases, with 8 bases between them. The germline gives CDR1 LNHNV, CDR2 YYDKDF (reference sequence). CDR3 amino acids: CATSRDGWDEQFF. The CDR3 nucleotides read TGTGCCACCAGCAGAGATGGGTGGGATGAGCAGTTCTTC.

The chain uses TRBV2 and TRBJ1-1; D gene unclear. The CDR3 covers 18 residues. The germline V gene encodes CDR1 SNHLY and CDR2 FYNNEI. The V end was cut by 3 bases, the J end by 0 bases, with 20 bases between. The CDR3 region is CASSDTGEGVLMNTEAFF. CDR3 nucleotides: TGTGCCAGCAGTGATACCGGGGAAGGCGTACTTATGAACACTGAAGCTTTCTTT.

Concerning this clonotype itself: The germline gene is not matched at one end of the junction; a read error may be the cause. The V gene is TRBV2, the J gene TRBJ1-1; D is uncertain. CDR3 length equals 11 residues. The V gene's germline CDR1 is SNHLY and CDR2 FYNNEI. The CDR3 sequence is CVSSQYTEAFF. DNA of the CDR3: TGTGTCAGCAGCCAGTACACTGAAGCTTTCTTT.